This T cell receptor beta chain was recovered during a study of T cells in narcolepsy (dated by TCRdb to between 2018 and 2020). Notes on the research overall: Patients with narcolepsy type 1 or type 2 (NT1, NT2) and healthy control donors were enrolled in the study. To look for autoreactive T cells in narcolepsy patients that target self-antigens of hypocretin neurons (hypocretin, TRIB2), the study used TCR Vbeta sequencing to follow clonotypes in blood and CSF. Results the study describes overall, beyond this receptor: Plots that compared CSF and blood CD4+ T cell clonotypes from the same patient highlighted HCRT-specific and TRIB2-specific autoreactive clonotypes. Patients and controls had similar numbers of sequenced blood memory CD4+ clonotypes, with averages of approximately 41,000 in patients and 33,354 in controls. Autoreactive clonotypes were reported to be detected serially in the blood of the same patients and of different patients, but not in the blood of healthy controls. Certain blood memory CD4+ repertoires from patients and controls had no sequences that matched autoreactive T cell clones.

This clone was picked up a small number of times. What this receptor recognizes is not known. No base qualities exist here, and no much larger clone lies one base off it. For TCR Vbeta sequencing, memory CD4+ T cells were sorted ex vivo from the peripheral blood of both healthy controls and narcolepsy patients. Library preparation was by the immunoSEQ multiplex PCR assay. TCRdb stores this immuneACCESS table with in-frame sequences only. Part of the clones is absent; in the studies checked, under half of the shortfall reflects unresolved V genes, and no reason is known for the rest. The sample table shows about 27,000 clones, and around nine tenths are seen once. The top ten constitute about 1.1% of the sample. Sequenced material: CD45RA- memory CD4+ T cells from PBMCs. The cell subset or site label, as the study defines it: memory T cells sorted ex vivo from peripheral blood. This sequence originates from a human donor with narcolepsy.

The CDR3 protein is CAISRQGSNQPQHF. The nucleotides are TGTGCCATCAGCAGACAGGGTAGTAATCAGCCCCAGCATTTT. The chain employs TRBV10-3 and TRBJ1-5; the junction holds 7 bases that match TRBD1. The germline V end is reduced by 6 bases and the J end by 4 bases; junction bases left unmatched: 6. Per the germline V gene, ENHRY is the CDR1 and SYGVKD is the CDR2. Taken from cysteine to phenylalanine, the CDR3 has 14 residues. Solely the CDR3 DNA is kept, with 42 bases framed from the first base.